The clone carrying this T cell receptor beta chain was found many times. The sample is drawn from a study of glioma-infiltrating T cells. Amplification of TCR alpha and beta CDR3 regions from RNA used iRepertoire nested multiplex PCR. TCRdb re-analysed the multiplex PCR reads in MiXCR, keeping a single row per CDR3 protein. The sample shows roughly 350,000 distinct CDR3 sequences, around 38% of them seen only once. The ends lost 7 bases at V and 2 bases at J; junction bases unmatched: 3. The CDR3 loop spans 15 amino acids. The germline CDR1 and CDR2 sequences are KGHDR and SFDVKD. The TCR sequence derives from a human donor with low-grade glioma or glioblastoma, undergoing nonglioma brain surgery, or in good health (not recorded which). This chain uses TRBV24-1 with TRBJ2-1; 11 positions agree with TRBD1. The sample consisted of glioma tissue, nonneoplastic brain tissue, or PBMCs (not recorded which). Here the CDR3 reads CATSRDRGAYNEQFF. In nucleotides, the CDR3 is TGTGCCACCAGCCGGGACAGGGGGGCCTACAATGAGCAGTTCTTC.